This is a list of T cell receptor beta chains from one sample in a study of early T cells in non-severe SARS-CoV-2 infection. TCRdb reprocessed the 5' RACE reads via MiXCR and lists one record per CDR3 protein. The sample has about 30,000 distinct CDR3 sequences; under 6% are singletons. The sample consisted of whole blood. Receptor source: an adult who was a healthcare worker with PCR-confirmed SARS-CoV-2 infection or an uninfected control (not recorded which). The CDR3 runs from the conserved cysteine through the conserved F or W. The D gene is left open where the match is weak. Expanded clones are given a class, and other clones once, few, many or no size at all.

D,V,J,size,DNA,CDR3
NA,TRBV20-1,TRBJ2-3,NA,TGCAGTGCTAGGGGGGCGGGGCCAGATACGCAGTATTTT,CSARGAGPDTQYF
TRBD1,TRBV6-5,TRBJ2-7,many,TGTGCCAGCAACGGACAGGGCCTTGCCTACGAGCAGTACTTC,CASNGQGLAYEQYF
NA,TRBV6-5,TRBJ1-2,NA,TGTGCCAGCAGTTACGATGGAGCAGCCAACTTTGGCTACACCTTC,CASSYDGAANFGYTF
NA,TRBV21-1,TRBJ1-6,many,TGTGCCAGCAGCAAAGAAACTACCGGACAGGGAAGGAGGTCACCCCTCCACTTT,CASSKETTGQGRRSPLHF
TRBD1,TRBV5-1,TRBJ2-7,many,TGCGCCAGCAGCTTGGATCTGGGACAGTCCTACGAGCAGTACTTC,CASSLDLGQSYEQYF
TRBD1,TRBV7-3,TRBJ2-2,many,TGTGCCAGCAGCTCCTCGACAGGGGGCAACGCCGGGGAGCTGTTTTTT,CASSSSTGGNAGELFF
TRBD2,TRBV6-1,TRBJ2-1,many,TGTGCCAGCATGGGTTGGCGGGAGGCGTATGAGCAGTTCTTC,CASMGWREAYEQFF
NA,TRBV10-3,TRBJ1-6,few,TGTGCCATCAAAACGGACAGCTCCTATAATTCACCCCTCCACTTT,CAIKTDSSYNSPLHF
NA,TRBV6-9,TRBJ2-3,few,TGTGCCAGCCCCATCCCTGCTAGCACTACAGATACGCAGTATTTT,CASPIPASTTDTQYF
TRBD1,TRBV2,TRBJ2-2,few,TGTGCCAGCCTTGAGGGGGCCCCCGGGGAGCTGTTTTTT,CASLEGAPGELFF
NA,TRBV12-3/TRBV12-4,TRBJ2-3,few,TGTGCCAGCAGAGGAACTGGGAGGACAGATACGCAGTATTTT,CASRGTGRTDTQYF
NA,TRBV20-1,TRBJ2-3,many,TGCAGCTGTAACGGGGGTGGCCCAGATACGCAGTATTTT,CSCNGGGPDTQYF
NA,TRBV7-2,TRBJ1-1,many,TGTGCCAGCAGCTTAGTCGGGCTGAACACTGAAGCTTTCTTT,CASSLVGLNTEAFF
TRBD1,TRBV7-3,TRBJ2-1,many,TGTGCCAGCAGCTCGGGACAGGTCTCCTACAATGAGCAGTTCTTC,CASSSGQVSYNEQFF
NA,TRBV28,TRBJ2-7,NA,TGTGCCAGCAGTAGGCAGCAGGAGTGTGGCTTC,CASSRQQECGF
NA,TRBV7-2,TRBJ2-7,many,TGTGCCAGCAGCTCCACCACCGTGGAGCAGTACTTC,CASSSTTVEQYF
TRBD2,TRBV20-1,TRBJ2-7,many,TGCAGTGCTAGTAGCACTAGCGGTTCCTACGAGCAGTACTTC,CSASSTSGSYEQYF
NA,TRBV27,TRBJ1-1,many,TGTGCCAGCAGTTTTCTAGGATCTCTGGCTGAAGCTTTCTTT,CASSFLGSLAEAFF
TRBD1,TRBV6-4,TRBJ1-4,many,TGTGCCAGCAGTGACCCGACAGGGGCGAGTCCCAGGAGGTTTTTT,CASSDPTGASPRRFF
NA,TRBV20-1,TRBJ2-3,many,TGCAGTGCCCCTCCCATGGGAAGAGGGGTCGCGAGTGATACGCAGTATTTT,CSAPPMGRGVASDTQYF
NA,TRBV20-1,TRBJ2-3,many,TGCAGTGCTAGGAGCAGAGAGGGGAGCACAGATACGCAGTATTTT,CSARSREGSTDTQYF
TRBD1,TRBV20-1,TRBJ2-7,medium-sized,TGCAGTGCTCCGGGACAGGGTAATTACGAGCAGTACTTC,CSAPGQGNYEQYF
TRBD1,TRBV28,TRBJ2-7,NA,TGTGCCAGCAGACTTGGTGGGGACAGGGTAACGCGGCAGTACTTC,CASRLGGDRVTRQYF
NA,TRBV20-1,TRBJ2-3,many,TGCAGTGCTTCTCAGGCAGCCCCCACAGATACGCAGTATTTT,CSASQAAPTDTQYF
NA,TRBV2,TRBJ2-7,many,TGTGCCAGCAGTGTGAGGGGCCGGTACGAGCAGTACTTC,CASSVRGRYEQYF
NA,TRBV12-3/TRBV12-4,TRBJ1-1,many,TGTGCCAGCACCGTAGGCCGGTCGGATGAAGCTTTCTTT,CASTVGRSDEAFF
NA,TRBV12-3/TRBV12-4,TRBJ1-6,many,TGTGCCAGCAGTTTATCAGGGAACAATTCACCCCTCCACTTT,CASSLSGNNSPLHF
TRBD2,TRBV19,TRBJ2-1,few,TGTGCCAGTAGTAGCGGGAGGGGCTACAATGAGCAGTTCTTC,CASSSGRGYNEQFF
NA,TRBV19,TRBJ2-7,many,TGTGCCAGTAGTATAGAGTTTGGTCTAGCGATGACCTACGAGCAGTACTTC,CASSIEFGLAMTYEQYF
NA,TRBV15,TRBJ1-1,many,TGTGCCACCACCTCGGACGCCCTTATCGGGAAAACTGAAGCTTTCTTT,CATTSDALIGKTEAFF
NA,TRBV27,TRBJ2-1,large,TGTGCCAGCAGTTCTATCACCGGGCCGAGGAGAAGTGAGCAGTTCTTC,CASSSITGPRRSEQFF
NA,TRBV11-1,TRBJ1-1,many,TGTGCCAGCAGCTTCCTACAGGGCGGTGAAGCTTTCTTT,CASSFLQGGEAFF
NA,TRBV24-1,TRBJ1-5,many,TGTGCCACCAGTGATTCAGACAGGCTAAATCAGCCCCAGCATTTT,CATSDSDRLNQPQHF
NA,TRBV11-2,TRBJ1-2,many,TGTGCCAGCAGCTTAGATTATGACAGTCGGAACTATGGCTACACCTTC,CASSLDYDSRNYGYTF
NA,TRBV29-1,TRBJ2-1,many,TGCAGCGGCGGACAAATGGAGGAACAGTTCTTC,CSGGQMEEQFF
TRBD1,TRBV5-4,TRBJ1-1,many,TGTGCCAGCAGCGGCGGAGGTCGGGCAGGGGGAGCTTTCTTT,CASSGGGRAGGAFF
TRBD1,TRBV28,TRBJ1-5,many,TGTGCCAGTCCTCCTTCTGGGACAGCCTTGGCCAATCAGCCCCAGCATTTT,CASPPSGTALANQPQHF
NA,TRBV2,TRBJ2-5,few,TGTGCCAGCAGGGACAACCCCCAAGAGACCCAGTACTTC,CASRDNPQETQYF
TRBD1,TRBV20-1,TRBJ2-7,many,TGCAGTGCTCATGGGACAGGGAACTACGAGCAGTACTTC,CSAHGTGNYEQYF
NA,TRBV27,TRBJ1-5,many,TGTGCCAGCAGTTTTCTAGCGGATCAGCCCCAGCATTTT,CASSFLADQPQHF
NA,TRBV19,TRBJ1-1,many,TGTGCCAGTAGTATGAGGGGCGCGAGCACTGAAGCTTTCTTT,CASSMRGASTEAFF
TRBD1,TRBV7-9,TRBJ2-7,NA,TGTGTCAGCGCAGCCGGGACAGGGTACAACGAGCAGTACTTC,CVSAAGTGYNEQYF
TRBD1,TRBV6-5,TRBJ2-7,few,TGTGCCAGCAGGAAGGACAGGGAGCCCTACGAGCAGTACTTC,CASRKDREPYEQYF
NA,TRBV28,TRBJ1-2,many,TGTGCCAGCAGTCAGGCCGACAGTTCTGGCTACACCTTC,CASSQADSSGYTF
TRBD2,TRBV6-5,TRBJ2-1,few,TGTGCCAGCAGTACAGTTAGGGGGACTAGCGGGAGGTCCTACAATGAGCAGTTCTTC,CASSTVRGTSGRSYNEQFF
NA,TRBV5-4,TRBJ1-4,many,TGTGCCAGCAGCTTAGCGGAGAAGGCCAATGAAAAACTGTTTTTT,CASSLAEKANEKLFF
NA,TRBV7-3,TRBJ2-5,few,TGTGCCAGCAGCGGTTATAGCGAGGGGGAGGCGGAGACCCAGTACTTC,CASSGYSEGEAETQYF
TRBD2,TRBV11-2,TRBJ2-3,NA,TGTGCCAGCAGCTTAGAGTCGGGAGGGACGCAGTATTTT,CASSLESGGTQYF
NA,TRBV21-1,TRBJ2-1,many,TGTGCCAGCAGCAAGCTAGCTTACAATGAGCAGTTCTTC,CASSKLAYNEQFF
TRBD2,TRBV29-1,TRBJ2-1,many,TGCAGCGTCCTTGGAGGCCTCAGGACTAGCGGCAATGAGCAGTTCTTC,CSVLGGLRTSGNEQFF